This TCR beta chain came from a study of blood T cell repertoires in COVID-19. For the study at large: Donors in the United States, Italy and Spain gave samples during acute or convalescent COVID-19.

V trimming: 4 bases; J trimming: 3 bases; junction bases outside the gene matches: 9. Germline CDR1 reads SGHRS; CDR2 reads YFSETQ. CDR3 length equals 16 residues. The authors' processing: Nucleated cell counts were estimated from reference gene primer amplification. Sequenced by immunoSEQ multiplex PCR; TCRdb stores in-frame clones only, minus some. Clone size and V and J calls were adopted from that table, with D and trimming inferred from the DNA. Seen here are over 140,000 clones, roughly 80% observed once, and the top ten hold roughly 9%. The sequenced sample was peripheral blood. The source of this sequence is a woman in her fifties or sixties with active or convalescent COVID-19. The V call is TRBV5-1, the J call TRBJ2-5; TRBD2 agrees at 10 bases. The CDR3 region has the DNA TGCGCCAGCAGCCCCATAGCGGGGGGAATAAAAGAGACCCAGTACTTC. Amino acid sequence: CASSPIAGGIKETQYF.